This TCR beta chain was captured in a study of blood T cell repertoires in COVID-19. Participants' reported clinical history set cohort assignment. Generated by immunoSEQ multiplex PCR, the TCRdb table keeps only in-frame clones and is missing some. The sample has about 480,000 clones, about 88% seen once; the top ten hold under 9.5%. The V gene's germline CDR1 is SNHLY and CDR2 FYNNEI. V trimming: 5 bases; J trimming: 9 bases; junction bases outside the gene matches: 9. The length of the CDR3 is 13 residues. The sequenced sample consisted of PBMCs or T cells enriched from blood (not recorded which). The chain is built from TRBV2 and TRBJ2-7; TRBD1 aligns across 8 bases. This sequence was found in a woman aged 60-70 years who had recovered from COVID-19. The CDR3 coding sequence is TGTGCCAGCAGTCTCGCCCCAGGGGGCGGGCAGTACTTC. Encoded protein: CASSLAPGGGQYF.